In this sample, the clone carrying this T cell receptor (beta chain) turned up a few times. Its target is not known. These data come from a study of OX40 agonist ivuxolimab in advanced cancers. Study findings and constraints: The average count of expanded clones was higher among CD8+ T cells than among CD4+. Among the least clonally expanded were partial responders at 0.1-3.0 mg/kg. Both CD4+ and CD8+ T cell populations in blood had undergone clonal expansion by week 6 at 0.1 to 3.0 mg/kg.

The CDR3 length is 15 residues. Germline CDR1 LNHDA, CDR2 SQIVND (reference sequence). V lost 4 bases, J lost 9 bases, and 7 bases stayed unmatched. Blood draws occurred at baseline, cycle 4 day 1, and cycle 7 day 1. This table comes from immunoSEQ multiplex PCR, and its TCRdb copy is limited to in-frame clones, with some not included. The repertoire consists of just under 55,000 clones, with 80% occurring once and the leading ten covering roughly 4.5%. The V call is TRBV19, the J call TRBJ1-6, with 9 bases aligning to TRBD1. Here the sequenced sample was CD4+ or CD8+ T cells sorted from blood, taken in a trial of the OX40 agonist ivuxolimab. This TCR was recovered from an adult with an advanced solid tumor such as melanoma, head and neck, liver or kidney cancer. Here the CDR3 DNA reads TGTGCCAGTAGTACGATCCGGGACAGGGTTTCACCCCTCCACTTT. The encoded protein is CASSTIRDRVSPLHF.